This section outlines one TCR beta chain sequence together with its context. Its antigen is unknown. A much larger clone sits a single nucleotide away, making a read error possible. This sample stems from a study of Ad26.COV2.S vaccination and SARS-CoV-2 variants. The wider study: Donor had been placed in the Ad26.COV2.S arm of the COV1001 trial. By the intramuscular route, Ad26.COV2.S was given once, or twice 56 days apart. Study-level findings and limits: Total T cell responses, in the TCR breadth and depth analyses, may have been underestimated. Substantial breadth in spike-specific CD8+ and CD4+ T cell responses was reportedly seen after vaccination.

Treatment noted: 19 received Ad26.COV2.S at low or high dose, single or two shots; about 5 received placebo; per-sample allocation not given. Samples were taken on day 63 after the first vaccine or placebo injection. This CDR3 spans 13 amino acids. Germline V lookup: CDR1 KGHSY, CDR2 FQNENV. Germline trimming cut 2 bases from V and 12 bases from J; bases unmatched to any gene: 9. Some clones are missing from TCRdb's copy, which holds only in-frame ones; the method was immunoSEQ multiplex PCR. The table records around 400,000 clones, around 82% of them present only once. This chain joins TRBV16 and TRBJ1-2; 7 bases align to TRBD1. This TCR came from a person between 18 and 65 years old who received the Ad26.COV2.S COVID-19 vaccine or a placebo. Material: peripheral blood, obtained in a trial of Ad26.COV2.S vaccine versus placebo. As DNA, the CDR3 is TGTGCCAGCAGCCAACTAGGGGGCTACGGCCACACCTTC. Its protein product is CASSQLGGYGHTF.